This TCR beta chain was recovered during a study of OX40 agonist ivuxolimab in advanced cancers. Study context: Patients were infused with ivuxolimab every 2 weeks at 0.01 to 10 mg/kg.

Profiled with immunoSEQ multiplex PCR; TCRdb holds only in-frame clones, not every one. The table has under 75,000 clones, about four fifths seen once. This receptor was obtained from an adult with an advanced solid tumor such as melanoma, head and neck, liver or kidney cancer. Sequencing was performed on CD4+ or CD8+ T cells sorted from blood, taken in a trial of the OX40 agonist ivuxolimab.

The CDR3, as DNA: TGTGCCTGGTCTGGGACGAGGAATTCACCCCTCCACTTT. It encodes CAWSGTRNSPLHF. The rearrangement links TRBV30 to TRBJ1-6; a possible D gene is TRBD1 (5 bases). This CDR3 contains 13 residues. Germline V gene lookup returns CDR1 GTSNPN and CDR2 SVGIG (reference sequence). V was clipped by 5 bases and J by 7 bases, with 12 bases between them.